This T cell receptor beta chain was found in a study of cytomegalovirus exposure and HLA in healthy donors. Assay used: immunoSEQ multiplex PCR; TCRdb lists only in-frame clones, some missing. The table lists hundreds of thousands of clones, less than 90% of them singletons. General study points: Cytomegalovirus status was reportedly diagnosed by the classifier with high sensitivity and specificity. A few CMV-associated chains were confirmed in vitro to be specific for CMV antigens. Most TCR sequences were rare, but some public TCRs occurred in many donors.

Turning to this clone: Its antigen is unknown.

The V end lost 3 bases, the J end lost 6 bases, and 18 bases lay between the germline ends. The CDR3 sequence is 16 residues long. CDR1 is MNHEY, CDR2 SMNVEV, per germline (reference sequence). This sequence joins TRBV27 and TRBJ2-1; D may be TRBD2 (5 bases). The sample was PBMCs. This receptor was identified in a woman aged 18-29 years in good health and CMV-seronegative. This CDR3 reads CASSFGVLGSVNEQFF. The CDR3 nucleotides are TGTGCCAGCAGTTTCGGGGTACTAGGATCGGTCAATGAGCAGTTCTTC.